The entry below gives a single T cell receptor beta chain sequence along with its context. The antigen remains unidentified. This specimen comes from a study of CD8 T cells in Susac syndrome. General study results and limits: As the study acknowledged, the number of individuals in its TCR sequencing and HLA analysis was relatively small.

Reverse transcription of about 0.5 to 1 ug RNA used random hexamers. Coverage of TCR beta CDR3 amplification by immunoSEQ multiplex PCR extended to 54 Vbeta and 13 Jbeta. One entry per CDR3 protein, called by TCRdb with MiXCR from the immunoSEQ multiplex PCR reads. The sample records roughly 170,000 distinct CDR3 sequences, approximately 93% being singletons. The germline V gene encodes CDR1 MNHEY and CDR2 SVGAGI. The CDR3 totals 15 residues. Trimming pared 6 bases from V and 2 bases from J, leaving 14 bases between. CD8+ and CD4+ T cells taken from blood had their TCR beta sequenced. The TEMRA cells underwent FACS enrichment, while the CD8+ and CD4+ T cells underwent negative isolation.

The chain joins TRBV6-5 to TRBJ1-5; a possible D gene is TRBD1 (5 bases). The receptor was isolated from a human donor with multiple sclerosis. Sequencing used CD4+ T cells from PBMCs. This CDR3 reads CASRQGTDGNQPQHF. The CDR3 nucleotides read TGTGCCAGCAGGCAAGGGACCGATGGCAATCAGCCCCAGCATTTT.